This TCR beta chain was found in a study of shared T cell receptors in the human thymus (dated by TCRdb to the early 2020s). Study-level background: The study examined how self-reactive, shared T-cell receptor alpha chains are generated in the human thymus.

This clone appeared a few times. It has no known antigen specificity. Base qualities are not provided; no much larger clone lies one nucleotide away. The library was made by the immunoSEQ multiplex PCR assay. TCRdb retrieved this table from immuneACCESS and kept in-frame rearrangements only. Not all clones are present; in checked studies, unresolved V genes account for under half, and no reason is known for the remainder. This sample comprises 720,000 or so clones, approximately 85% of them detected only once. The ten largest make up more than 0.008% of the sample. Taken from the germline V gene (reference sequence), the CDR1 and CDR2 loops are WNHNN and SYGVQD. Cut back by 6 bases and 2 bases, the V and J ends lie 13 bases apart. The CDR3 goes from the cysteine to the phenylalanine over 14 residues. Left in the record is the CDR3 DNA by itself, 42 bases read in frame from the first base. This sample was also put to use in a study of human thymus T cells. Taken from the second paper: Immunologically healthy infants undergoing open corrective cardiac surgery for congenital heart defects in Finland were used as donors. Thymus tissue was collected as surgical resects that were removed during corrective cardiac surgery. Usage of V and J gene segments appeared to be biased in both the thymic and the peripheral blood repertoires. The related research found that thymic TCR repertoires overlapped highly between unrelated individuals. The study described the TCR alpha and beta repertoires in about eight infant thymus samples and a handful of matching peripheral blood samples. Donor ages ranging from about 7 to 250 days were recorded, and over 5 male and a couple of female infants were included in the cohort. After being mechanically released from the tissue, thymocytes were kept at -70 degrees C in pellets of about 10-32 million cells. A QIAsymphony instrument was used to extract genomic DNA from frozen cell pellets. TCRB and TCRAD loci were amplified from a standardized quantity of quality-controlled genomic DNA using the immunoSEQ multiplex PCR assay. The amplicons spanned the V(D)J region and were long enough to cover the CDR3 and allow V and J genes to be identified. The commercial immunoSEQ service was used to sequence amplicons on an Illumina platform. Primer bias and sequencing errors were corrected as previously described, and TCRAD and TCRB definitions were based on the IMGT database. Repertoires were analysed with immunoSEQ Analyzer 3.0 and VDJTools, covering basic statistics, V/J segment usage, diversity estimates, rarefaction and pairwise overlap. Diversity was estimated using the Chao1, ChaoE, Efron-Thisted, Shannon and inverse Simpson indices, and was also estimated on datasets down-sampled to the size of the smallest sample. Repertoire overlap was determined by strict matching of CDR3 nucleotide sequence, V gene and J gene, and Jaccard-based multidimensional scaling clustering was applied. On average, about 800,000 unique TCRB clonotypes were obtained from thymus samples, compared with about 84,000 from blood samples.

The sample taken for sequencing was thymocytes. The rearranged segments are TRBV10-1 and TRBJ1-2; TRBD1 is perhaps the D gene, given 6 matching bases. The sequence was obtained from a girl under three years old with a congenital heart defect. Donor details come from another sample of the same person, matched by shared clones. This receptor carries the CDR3 CASRPGGGNYGYTF. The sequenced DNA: TGCGCCAGCAGGCCGGGGGGGGGCAACTATGGCTACACCTTC.